This T cell receptor beta chain stems from a study of post-analysis software for immune sequencing data (dated by TCRdb to about 2015). Background for the entire study: Recorded disease courses included relapsing-remitting, secondary progressive and progressive-relapsing multiple sclerosis, with some patients lacking subtype annotation. The patient repertoires were set against around ten previously published healthy control repertoires from donors whose ages ranged from about 6 to 27 years. A subset of samples was prepared in parallel using single-end sample barcoding, then pooled and co-amplified after Illumina adapter ligation. On the study overall, not on this receptor specifically: Compared with controls, multiple sclerosis patients had significantly lower normalized Chao1 diversity, a finding suggesting substantial peripheral T-cell clonal expansion. Strong co-clustering of samples prepared in the same batch was shown by direct clustering with F measure, prompting a batch-effect correction. The multiple sclerosis patient group was slightly younger than the control group. Patients showed significantly higher frequencies than controls for a handful of TRBV segments, among them TRBV5-6, TRBV5-1 and TRBV20-1.

Notes on this clonotype: Its antigen has not been determined. Base qualities are not at hand, and no much larger clone is one base apart.

To demonstrate the VDJtools post-analysis software, the study profiled TCR beta repertoires from the peripheral blood of some 13 young patients with multiple sclerosis. The multiple sclerosis patients were children and adolescents between roughly 6 and 16 years of age. The junction shows trimming of 4 bases on V and 4 bases on J, and the gene matches do not reach 6 bases of it. The CDR3 starts with the cysteine, ends with the phenylalanine, and has 14 residues. CDR3 DNA is the only sequence kept; it has 42 bases, read in frame from the first base. CDR1 and CDR2 are read off the germline V gene (reference sequence) as SEHNR and FQNEAQ. The library was generated by PCR. Sequencing was performed on an Illumina HiSeq 2500. Unique molecular identifiers were incorporated into TCR beta cDNA libraries to reduce PCR and sequencing biases. Every 1 to 10 million input T cells yielded approximately 500,000 cDNA molecules, meaning each molecule approximated one T cell. The patient libraries were prepared and sequenced with the same protocol used for the earlier healthy control dataset. Samples belonging to the same batch were prepared together, multiplexed and sequenced on a shared HiSeq lane. The study's processing was this. Raw barcoded reads were processed with MIGEC, and single-read molecular identifier groups were discarded before consensus assembly and CDR3 extraction. Clonotype tables were post-analysed with VDJtools, and diversity was normalized by down-sampling all datasets to the smallest sample size. Repertoire overlap clustering matched CDR3 amino acid but not nucleotide sequences to correct batch-related cross-sample contamination. TCRdb reanalyzed the raw reads on its own, using fastp at Q25 for trimming and MiXCR for clone calling, and kept in-frame beta chains. Each entry is one CDR3 protein sequence, shown with its most common DNA and genes. Clone size and V and J calls follow TCRdb, not the original study. The sample contains some 190,000 distinct CDR3 sequences, over 25% of them found a single time. Approximately 3% of the sample comes from the top ten.

This sequence originates from a girl aged 2-17 years with multiple sclerosis. This sequence uses TRBV7-9 and TRBJ1-2, with 7 central nucleotides matching TRBD1. The source material was blood. CDR3 sequence: CASSSTGTGYGYTF. The DNA is TGTGCCAGCAGCTCGACAGGGACTGGCTATGGCTACACCTTC.